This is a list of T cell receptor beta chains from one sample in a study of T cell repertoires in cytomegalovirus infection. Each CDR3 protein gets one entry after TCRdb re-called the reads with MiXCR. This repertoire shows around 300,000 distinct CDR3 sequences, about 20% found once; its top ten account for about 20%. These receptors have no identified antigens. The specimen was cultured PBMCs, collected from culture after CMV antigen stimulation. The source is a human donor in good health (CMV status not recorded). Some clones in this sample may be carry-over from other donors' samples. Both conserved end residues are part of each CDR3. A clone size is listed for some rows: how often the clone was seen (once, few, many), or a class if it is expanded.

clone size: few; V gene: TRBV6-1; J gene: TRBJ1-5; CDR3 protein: CASSEDRGSNQPQHF
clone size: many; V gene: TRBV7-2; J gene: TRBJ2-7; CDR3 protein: CASSLRGGRAYEQYF
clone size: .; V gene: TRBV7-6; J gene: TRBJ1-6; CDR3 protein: CASSSQPGQGSSPLHF
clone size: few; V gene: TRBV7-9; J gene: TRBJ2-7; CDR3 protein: CASSLGRQAYEQYF
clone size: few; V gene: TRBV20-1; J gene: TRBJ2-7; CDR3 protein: CSARTQSLGQGSQYEQYF
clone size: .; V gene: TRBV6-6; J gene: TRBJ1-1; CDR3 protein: CASSYSPRRRTEAFF
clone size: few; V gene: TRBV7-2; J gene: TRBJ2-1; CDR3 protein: CASSKTSGGSYNEQFF
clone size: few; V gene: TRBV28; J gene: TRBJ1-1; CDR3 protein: CASRSPGVNTEAFF
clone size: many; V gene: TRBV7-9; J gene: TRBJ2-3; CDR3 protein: CASSLAPAFAGDTDTQYF
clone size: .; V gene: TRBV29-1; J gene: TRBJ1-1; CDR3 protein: CSVRPLTEAFF
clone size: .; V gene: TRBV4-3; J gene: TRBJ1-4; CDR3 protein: CASSQTLDEKLFF
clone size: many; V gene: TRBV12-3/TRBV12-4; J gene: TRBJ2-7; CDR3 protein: CASKVAGGSYAEQYF
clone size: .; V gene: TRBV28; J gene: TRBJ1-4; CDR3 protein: CASSPRQGVGEKLFF
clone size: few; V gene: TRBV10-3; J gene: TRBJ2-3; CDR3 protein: CAISESGREVRDTQYF
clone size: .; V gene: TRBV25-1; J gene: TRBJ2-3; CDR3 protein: CASSGEGGRLTDTQYF
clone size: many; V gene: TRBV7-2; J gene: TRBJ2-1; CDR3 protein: CASSPLAGPYNEQFF
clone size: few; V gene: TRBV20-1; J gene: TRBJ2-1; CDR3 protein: CSARGWDRGFNEQFF
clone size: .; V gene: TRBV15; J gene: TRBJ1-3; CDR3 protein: CATSRDLGAGNTIYF
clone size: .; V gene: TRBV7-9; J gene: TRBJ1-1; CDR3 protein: CASTRLGDTEAFF
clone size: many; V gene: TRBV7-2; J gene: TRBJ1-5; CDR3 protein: CASSLALGQRNQPQHF
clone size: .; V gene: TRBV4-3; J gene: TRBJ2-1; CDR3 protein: CASSQYASGSSYNEQFF
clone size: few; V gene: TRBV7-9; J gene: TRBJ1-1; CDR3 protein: CASSSSVDRKAFF
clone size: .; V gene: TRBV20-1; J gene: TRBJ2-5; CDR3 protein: CSARDKEGIQETQYF
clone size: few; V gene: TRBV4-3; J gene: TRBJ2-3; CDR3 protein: CASSQDPPGVDTDTQYF
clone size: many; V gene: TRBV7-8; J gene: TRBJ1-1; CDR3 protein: CASSLDLGVGTDNTEAFF
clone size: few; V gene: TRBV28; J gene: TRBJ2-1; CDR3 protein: CASRDLPGTLVNNEQFF
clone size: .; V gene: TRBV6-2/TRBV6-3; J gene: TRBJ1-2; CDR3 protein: CASSYGQFYGYTF
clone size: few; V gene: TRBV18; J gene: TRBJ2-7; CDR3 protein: CASSQLAGVGTYEQYF
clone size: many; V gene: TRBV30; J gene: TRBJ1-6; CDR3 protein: CAWSEMDSSPLHF
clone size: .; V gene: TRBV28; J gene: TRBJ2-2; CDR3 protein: CARVRNLQGQNTGELFF
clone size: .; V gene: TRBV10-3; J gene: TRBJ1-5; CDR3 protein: CAISDSDSNQPQHF
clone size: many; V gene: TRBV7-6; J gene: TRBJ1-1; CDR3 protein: CASSLERADTEAFF
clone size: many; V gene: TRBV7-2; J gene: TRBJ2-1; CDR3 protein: CASSLGEGRKQFF
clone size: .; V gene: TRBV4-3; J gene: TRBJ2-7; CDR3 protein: CASSQGAGTSVYEQYF
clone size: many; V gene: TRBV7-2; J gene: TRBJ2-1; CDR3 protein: CASSLAVEGSGRASEQFF
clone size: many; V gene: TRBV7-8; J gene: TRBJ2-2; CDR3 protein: CASSLAGGELFF
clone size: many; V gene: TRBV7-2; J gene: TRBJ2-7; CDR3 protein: CASSLALGAKSYEQYF
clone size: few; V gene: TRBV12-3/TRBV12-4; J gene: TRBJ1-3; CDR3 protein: CASSFSTRNTIYF
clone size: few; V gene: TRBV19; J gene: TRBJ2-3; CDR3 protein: CASSIGDTQYF
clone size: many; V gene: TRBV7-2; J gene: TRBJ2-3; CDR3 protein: CASSLGVGRGRTDTQYF
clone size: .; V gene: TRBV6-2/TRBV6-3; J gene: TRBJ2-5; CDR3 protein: CASTGGLLETQYF
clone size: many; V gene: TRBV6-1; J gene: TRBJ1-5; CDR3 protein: CASSEAGPRSQHF
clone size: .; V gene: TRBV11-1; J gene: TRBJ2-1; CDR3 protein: CASSLHGIDNEQFF
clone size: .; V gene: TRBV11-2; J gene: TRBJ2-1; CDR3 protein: CASSILWTSGRSHEQFF
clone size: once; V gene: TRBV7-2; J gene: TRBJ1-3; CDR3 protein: CASSSGTGNTIYF
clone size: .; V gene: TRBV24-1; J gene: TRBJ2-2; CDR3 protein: CATSDFRTGGFSTGELFF
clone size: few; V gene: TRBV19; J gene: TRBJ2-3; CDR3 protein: CASSIGTVLVSDTQYF